This section outlines one T cell receptor beta chain sequence together with its context. 13 Jbeta primers and 60 Vbeta primers were used for the PCR. Method: immunoSEQ multiplex PCR; TCRdb's copy keeps in-frame clones and lacks some. The table has 95,000 to 150,000 clones, more than 65% seen once. This sample is drawn from a study of cytomegalovirus exposure and HLA in healthy donors. The sequence was obtained from a man aged 18 to 29 in good health and CMV-seronegative. The source material was PBMCs.

The CDR3 sequence: CASSEEGTEAFF. As DNA, the CDR3 is TGTGCCAGCAGTGAAGAGGGAACTGAAGCTTTCTTT. The chain joins TRBV25-1 to TRBJ1-1; the D is unclear. This CDR3 contains 12 residues. Trimming removed 2 bases from V and 5 bases from J, with 6 bases in between. Germline V gene data show CDR1 as MGHDK and CDR2 as SYGVNS. Full variable domain (missing parts from reference TRBV25-1 and TRBJ1-1): EADIYQTPRYLVIGTGKKITLECSQTMGHDKMYWYQQDPGMELHLIHYSYGVNSTEKGDLSSESTVSRIRTEHFPLTLESARPSHTSQYLCASSEEGTEAFFGQGTRLTVV.